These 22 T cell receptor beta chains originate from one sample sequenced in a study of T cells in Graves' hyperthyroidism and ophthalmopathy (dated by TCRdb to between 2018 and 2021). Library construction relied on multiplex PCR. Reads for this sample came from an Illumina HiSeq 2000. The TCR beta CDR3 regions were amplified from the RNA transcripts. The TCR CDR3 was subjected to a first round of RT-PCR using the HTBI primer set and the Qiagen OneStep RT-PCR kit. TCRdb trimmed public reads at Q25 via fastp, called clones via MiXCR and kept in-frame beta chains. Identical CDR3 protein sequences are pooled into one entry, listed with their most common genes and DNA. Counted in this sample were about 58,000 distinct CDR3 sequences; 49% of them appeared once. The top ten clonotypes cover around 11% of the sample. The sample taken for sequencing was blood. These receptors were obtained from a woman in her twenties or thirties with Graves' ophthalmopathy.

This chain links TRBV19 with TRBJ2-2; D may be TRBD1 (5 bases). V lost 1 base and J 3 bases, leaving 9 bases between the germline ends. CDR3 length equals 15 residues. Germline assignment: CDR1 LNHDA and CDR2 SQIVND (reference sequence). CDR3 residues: CASSIARGDTGELFF. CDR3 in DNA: TGTGCCAGTAGTATAGCAAGGGGCGACACCGGGGAGCTGTTTTTT. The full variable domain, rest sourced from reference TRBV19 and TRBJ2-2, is DGGITQSPKYLFRKEGQNVTLSCEQNLNHDAMYWYRQDPGQGLRLIYYSQIVNDFQKGDIAEGYSVSREKKESFPLTVTSAQKNPTAFYLCASSIARGDTGELFFGEGSRLTVL.

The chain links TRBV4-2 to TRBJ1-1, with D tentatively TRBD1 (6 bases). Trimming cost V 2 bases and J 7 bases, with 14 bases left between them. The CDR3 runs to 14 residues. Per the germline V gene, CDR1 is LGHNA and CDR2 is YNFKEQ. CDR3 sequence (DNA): TGTGCCAGCAGCCAATTGACAGGTGACAATGAAGCTTTCTTT. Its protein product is CASSQLTGDNEAFF.

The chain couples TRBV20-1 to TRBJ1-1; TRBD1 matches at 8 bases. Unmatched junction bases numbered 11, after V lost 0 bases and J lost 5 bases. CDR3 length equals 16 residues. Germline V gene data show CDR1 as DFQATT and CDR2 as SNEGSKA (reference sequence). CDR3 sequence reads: CSARDGRTGLGTEAFF. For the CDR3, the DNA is TGCAGTGCTAGAGATGGGAGGACAGGGTTGGGGACTGAAGCTTTCTTT.

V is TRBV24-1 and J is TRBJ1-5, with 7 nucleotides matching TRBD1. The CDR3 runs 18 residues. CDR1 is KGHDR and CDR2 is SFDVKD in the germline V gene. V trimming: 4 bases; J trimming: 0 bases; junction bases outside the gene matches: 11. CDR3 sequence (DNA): TGTGCCACCAGTGACGAAGGGGGCAGGGTTTATAGCAATCAGCCCCAGCATTTT. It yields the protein CATSDEGGRVYSNQPQHF.

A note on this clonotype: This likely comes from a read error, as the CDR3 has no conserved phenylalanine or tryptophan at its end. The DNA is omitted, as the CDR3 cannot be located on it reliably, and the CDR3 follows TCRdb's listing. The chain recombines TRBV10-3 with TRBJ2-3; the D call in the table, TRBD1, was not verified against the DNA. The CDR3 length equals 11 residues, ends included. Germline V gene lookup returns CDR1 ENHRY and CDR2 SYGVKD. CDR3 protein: CAISESRDAGY.

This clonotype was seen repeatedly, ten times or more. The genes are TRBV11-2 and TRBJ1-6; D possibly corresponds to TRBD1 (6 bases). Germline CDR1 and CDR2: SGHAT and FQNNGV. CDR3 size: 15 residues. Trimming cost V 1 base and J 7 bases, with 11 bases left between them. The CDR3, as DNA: TGTGCCAGCAGCTTAGCCCCAGGGGTCAATTCACCCCTCCACTTT. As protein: CASSLAPGVNSPLHF. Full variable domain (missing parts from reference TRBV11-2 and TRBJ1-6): EAGVAQSPRYKIIEKRQSVAFWCNPISGHATLYWYQQILGQGPKLLIQFQNNGVVDDSQLPKDRFSAERLKGVDSTLKIQPAKLEDSAVYLCASSLAPGVNSPLHFGNGTRLTVT.

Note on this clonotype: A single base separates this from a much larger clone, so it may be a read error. CDR3 coding DNA: TGTGCCAGCAGCCGGAACAGGGGGACCACTGAAGCTTTCTTT. Amino acids: CASSRNRGTTEAFF. V and J are TRBV28 and TRBJ1-1, with 8 bases that match TRBD1. Per germline, CDR1 MDHEN and CDR2 SYDVKM. The CDR3 has 14 amino acids. V was clipped by 6 bases and J by 4 bases; unmatched bases: 7.

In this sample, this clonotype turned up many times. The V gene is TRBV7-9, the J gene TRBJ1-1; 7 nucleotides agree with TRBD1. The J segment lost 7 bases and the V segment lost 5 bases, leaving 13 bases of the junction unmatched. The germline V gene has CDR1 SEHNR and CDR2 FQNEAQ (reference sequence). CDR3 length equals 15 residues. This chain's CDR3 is CASSIRQGGNVEAFF. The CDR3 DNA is TGTGCCAGCAGCATAAGACAGGGTGGAAACGTTGAAGCTTTCTTT.

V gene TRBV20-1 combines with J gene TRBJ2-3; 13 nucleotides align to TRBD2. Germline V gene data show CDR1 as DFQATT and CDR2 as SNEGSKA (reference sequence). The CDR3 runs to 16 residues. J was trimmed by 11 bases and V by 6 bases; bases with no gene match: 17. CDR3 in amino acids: CSAPGLAGRSYNEQYF. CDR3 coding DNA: TGCAGTGCGCCGGGACTAGCGGGAAGGTCCTACAATGAGCAGTATTTT.

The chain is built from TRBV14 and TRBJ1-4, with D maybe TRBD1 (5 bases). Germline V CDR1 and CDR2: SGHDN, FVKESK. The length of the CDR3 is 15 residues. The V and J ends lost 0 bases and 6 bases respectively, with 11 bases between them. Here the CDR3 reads CASSQESWDYEKLFF. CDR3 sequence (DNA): TGTGCCAGCAGCCAAGAAAGCTGGGACTATGAAAAACTGTTTTTT.

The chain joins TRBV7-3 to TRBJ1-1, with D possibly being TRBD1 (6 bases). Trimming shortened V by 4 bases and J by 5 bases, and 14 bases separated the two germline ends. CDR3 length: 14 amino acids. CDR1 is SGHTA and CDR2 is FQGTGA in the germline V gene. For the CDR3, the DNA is TGTGCCAGCAGCTCACAGGGAGGAGAGACTGAAGCTTTCTTT. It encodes CASSSQGGETEAFF. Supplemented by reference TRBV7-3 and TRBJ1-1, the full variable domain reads GAGVSQTPSNKVTEKGKYVELRCDPISGHTALYWYRQSLGQGPEFLIYFQGTGAADDSGLPNDRFFAVRPEGSVSTLKIQRTERGDSAVYLCASSSQGGETEAFFGQGTRLTVV.

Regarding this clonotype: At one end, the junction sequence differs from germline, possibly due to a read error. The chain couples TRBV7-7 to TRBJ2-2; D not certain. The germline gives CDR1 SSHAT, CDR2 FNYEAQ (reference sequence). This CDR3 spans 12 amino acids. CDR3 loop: CASSLQDGELFF. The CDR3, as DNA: TGTGCTAGCAGCCTCCAAGACGGGGAGCTGTTTTTT. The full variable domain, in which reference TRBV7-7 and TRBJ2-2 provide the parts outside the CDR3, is GAGVSQSPRYKVTKRGQDVTLRCDPISSHATLYWYQQALGQGPEFLTYFNYEAQPDKSGLPSDRFSAERPEGSISTLTIQRTEQRDSAMYRCASSLQDGELFFGEGSRLTVL.

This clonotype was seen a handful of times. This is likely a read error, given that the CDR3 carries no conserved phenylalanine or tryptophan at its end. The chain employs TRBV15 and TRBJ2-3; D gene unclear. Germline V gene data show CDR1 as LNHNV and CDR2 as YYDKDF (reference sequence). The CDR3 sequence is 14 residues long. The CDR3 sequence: CTTRTGRPTDTQYS. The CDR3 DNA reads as TGTACCACCCGGACCGGTAGACCCACAGATACGCAGTATTCT.

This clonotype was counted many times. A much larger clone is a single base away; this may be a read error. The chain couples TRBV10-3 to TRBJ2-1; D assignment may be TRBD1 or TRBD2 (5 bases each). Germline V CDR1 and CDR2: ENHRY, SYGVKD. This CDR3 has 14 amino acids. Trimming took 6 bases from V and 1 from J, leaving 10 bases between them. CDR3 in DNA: TGTGCCATCAGCCGGGGCGTATCCTACAATGAGCAGTTCTTC. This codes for CAISRGVSYNEQFF.

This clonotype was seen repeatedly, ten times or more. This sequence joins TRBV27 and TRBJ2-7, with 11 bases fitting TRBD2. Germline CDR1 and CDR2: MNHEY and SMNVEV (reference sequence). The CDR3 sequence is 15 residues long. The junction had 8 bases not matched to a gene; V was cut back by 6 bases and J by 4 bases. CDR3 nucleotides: TGTGCCAGCAGGGTTAGCGGGAGGGCCTGGTACGAGCAGTACTTC. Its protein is CASRVSGRAWYEQYF.

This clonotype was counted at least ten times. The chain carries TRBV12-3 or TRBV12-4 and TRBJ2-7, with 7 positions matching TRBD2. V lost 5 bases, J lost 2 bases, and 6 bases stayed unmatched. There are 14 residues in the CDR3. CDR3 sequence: CASSVRGVTYEQYF. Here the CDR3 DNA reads TGTGCCAGCAGTGTCCGGGGGGTTACCTACGAGCAGTACTTC.

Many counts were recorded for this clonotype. CDR3 sequence: CAFAGANYGYTF. The CDR3 DNA sequence: TGTGCCTTCGCGGGGGCTAACTATGGCTACACCTTC. V usage is TRBV2 and J usage is TRBJ1-2, with D maybe TRBD1 (5 bases). The CDR3 is 12 residues long. Per the germline V gene, CDR1 is SNHLY and CDR2 is FYNNEI. Trimming shortened V by 11 bases and J by 0 bases, and 10 bases separated the two germline ends.

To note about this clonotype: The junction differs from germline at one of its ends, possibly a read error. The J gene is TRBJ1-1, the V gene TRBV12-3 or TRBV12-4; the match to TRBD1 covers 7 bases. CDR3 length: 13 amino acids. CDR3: CASTYRGDTEAFF. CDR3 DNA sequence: TGTGCCAGCACCTACAGGGGCGACACGGAAGCTTTCTTT.

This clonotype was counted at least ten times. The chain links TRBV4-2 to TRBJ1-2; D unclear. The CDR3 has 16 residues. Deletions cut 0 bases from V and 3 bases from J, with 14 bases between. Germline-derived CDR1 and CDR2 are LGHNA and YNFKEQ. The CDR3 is CASSQDRSRYHYGYTF. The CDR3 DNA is TGTGCCAGCAGCCAAGATCGTTCCAGGTATCACTATGGCTACACCTTC.

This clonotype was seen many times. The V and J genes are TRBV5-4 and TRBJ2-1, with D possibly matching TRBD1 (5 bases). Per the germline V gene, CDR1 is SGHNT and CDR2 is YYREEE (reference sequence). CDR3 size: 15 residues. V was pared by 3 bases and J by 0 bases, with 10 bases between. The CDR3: CASSSRESSYNEQFF. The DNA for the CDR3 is TGTGCCAGCAGCTCCAGGGAAAGCTCCTACAATGAGCAGTTCTTC.

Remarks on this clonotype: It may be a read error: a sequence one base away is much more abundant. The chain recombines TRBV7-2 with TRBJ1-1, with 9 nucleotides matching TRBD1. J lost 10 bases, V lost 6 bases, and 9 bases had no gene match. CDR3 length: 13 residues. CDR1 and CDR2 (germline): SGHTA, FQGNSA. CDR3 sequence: CASRLGQGNGAFF. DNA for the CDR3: TGTGCCAGCAGACTGGGACAGGGAAATGGAGCTTTCTTT.

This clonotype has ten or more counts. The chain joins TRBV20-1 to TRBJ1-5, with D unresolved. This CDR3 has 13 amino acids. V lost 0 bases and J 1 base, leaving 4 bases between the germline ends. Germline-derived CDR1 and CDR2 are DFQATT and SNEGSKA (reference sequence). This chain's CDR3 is CSAREGSNQPQHF. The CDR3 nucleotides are TGCAGTGCTAGAGAGGGAAGCAATCAGCCCCAGCATTTT.